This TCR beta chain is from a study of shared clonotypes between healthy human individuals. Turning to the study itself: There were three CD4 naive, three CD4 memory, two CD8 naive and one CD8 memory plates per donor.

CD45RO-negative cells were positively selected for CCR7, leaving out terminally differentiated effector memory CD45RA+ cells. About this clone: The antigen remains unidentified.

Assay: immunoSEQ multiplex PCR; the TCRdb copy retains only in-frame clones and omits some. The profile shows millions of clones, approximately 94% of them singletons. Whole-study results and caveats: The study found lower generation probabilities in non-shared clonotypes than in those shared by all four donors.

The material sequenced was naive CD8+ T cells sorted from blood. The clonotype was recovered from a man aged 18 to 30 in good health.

Written as DNA, the CDR3 is TGTGCCAGCAGCGTGGCGGGAGGGCCCGGCGAGCAGTACTTC. Translating it yields CASSVAGGPGEQYF. The V call is TRBV9, the J call TRBJ2-7; 9 nucleotides line up with TRBD2. With 2 bases clipped from V and 6 bases from J, the junction kept 6 bases outside the gene matches. The CDR3 is 14 residues long. Germline V gives CDR1 SGDLS, CDR2 YYNGEE.